Here is one T cell receptor beta chain with its context. The target antigen is unknown. Amplification used 60 Vbeta primers and 13 Jbeta primers. Authors' analysis steps: Roughly 11 million shared chains were among around 80 million unique TCR beta chains counted in a later analysis. The assay was immunoSEQ multiplex PCR, and TCRdb's table has in-frame clones only and misses some. The DNA gave D and trimming, while V, J and clone size come from that table. The sample holds approximately 140,000 clones, 80% to 85% seen once. This entry comes from a study of cytomegalovirus exposure and HLA in healthy donors. Whole-study context: For the approximately 430 genotyped donors, approximately 82% fell within the Caucasian-associated ancestry cluster. Study-wide points: Across donors, presence/absence analyses took sequencing depth to be roughly uniform. In a later analysis, common viral pathogens appeared linked to several of the most significant clusters.

CDR1 is SGHAT, CDR2 FQNNGV, per germline. This CDR3 has 16 amino acids. V was trimmed by 1 base and J by 7 bases, leaving 19 bases between them. The sample consisted of PBMCs. The chain couples TRBV11-2 to TRBJ1-2, with a weak D call TRBD1 (6 bases). The sequence came from a male donor in good health and CMV-seropositive. CDR3 in amino acids: CASSLVQGTYNFGYTF. DNA of the CDR3: TGTGCCAGCAGCTTAGTACAGGGAACTTATAATTTTGGCTACACCTTC. The complete variable domain, with remaining parts taken from reference TRBV11-2 and TRBJ1-2, reads EAGVAQSPRYKIIEKRQSVAFWCNPISGHATLYWYQQILGQGPKLLIQFQNNGVVDDSQLPKDRFSAERLKGVDSTLKIQPAKLEDSAVYLCASSLVQGTYNFGYTFGSGTRLTVV.